The present entry profiles one TCR beta chain with its context. Its antigen is undetermined. This record belongs to a study of T cell responses to AZD1222 COVID-19 vaccine. Whole-study findings and limits: Unmutated variant regions are reportedly targeted by nearly half of spike-specific TCRs. Of the AZD1222 recipients, only five or six were seropositive at baseline. Two AZD1222 administrations were followed by greater Spike-specific TCR breadth and depth.

CDR3 length: 15 residues. CDR1 is SGDLS, CDR2 YYNGEE, per germline. V lost 0 bases, J lost 3 bases, and 3 bases stayed unmatched. Data came from immunoSEQ multiplex PCR; TCRdb stores just in-frame clones and leaves some out. In the table there are 70,000 to 95,000 clones, approximately 88% of which are singletons. The specimen was peripheral blood, collected on day 0 of MenACWY control vaccination. The TCR was taken from an adult in good health. The gene calls are TRBV9 and TRBJ2-7, with TRBD1 identical over 10 bases. CDR3 protein: CASSVGGQGVYEQYF. The CDR3 DNA follows: TGTGCCAGCAGCGTAGGTGGACAGGGGGTCTACGAGCAGTACTTC. The full variable domain, its missing parts supplied by reference TRBV9 and TRBJ2-7, is DSGVTQTPKHLITATGQRVTLRCSPRSGDLSVYWYQQSLDQGLQFLIQYYNGEERAKGNILERFSAQQFPDLHSELNLSSLELGDSALYFCASSVGGQGVYEQYFGPGTRLTVT.